This passage covers 14 T cell receptor beta chains from one sample sequenced in a study of blood T cell repertoires in COVID-19. Using immunoSEQ multiplex PCR, the repertoire was profiled, and TCRdb retains in-frame clones only, with some absent. The sample records some 250,000 clones, about 85% being singletons. Sequences were obtained from peripheral blood. These receptors were collected from a woman older than 75 with acute or convalescent COVID-19.

CDR3 bases: TGCGCCAGCAGCTTGGGAAGGACAGGGAATAACTATGGCTACACCTTC. Translated: CASSLGRTGNNYGYTF. The rearrangement links TRBV5-1 to TRBJ1-2, with 8 bases lining up with TRBD1. This CDR3 is built from 16 residues. V trimming: 0 bases; J trimming: 1 base; junction bases outside the gene matches: 5. Germline CDR1 is SGHRS and CDR2 is YFSETQ.

Only one count was recorded for this clone. The chain is built from TRBV3-1 (or the pseudogene TRBV3-2) and TRBJ2-2; TRBD1 matches at 9 bases. J lost 3 bases, V lost 4 bases, and 3 bases had no gene match. This CDR3 has 15 residues. Germline lookup yields CDR1 LGHDT and CDR2 YNNKEL (reference sequence). CDR3 region: CASSRTGVDTGELFF. The DNA of the CDR3 is TGTGCCAGCAGCCGGACAGGGGTTGACACCGGGGAGCTGTTTTTT.

The rearrangement joins TRBV19 to TRBJ1-5, with a tentative D call TRBD1 (5 bases). This CDR3 spans 14 amino acids. Germline-derived CDR1 and CDR2 are LNHDA and SQIVND (reference sequence). Trimming left V 5 bases short and J 0 bases short, with 8 bases between. CDR3 protein: CASSRQNSNQPQHF. In nucleotides, the CDR3 is TGTGCCAGTAGTCGACAGAATAGCAATCAGCCCCAGCATTTT. The full variable domain, in which reference TRBV19 and TRBJ1-5 provide the parts outside the CDR3, is DGGITQSPKYLFRKEGQNVTLSCEQNLNHDAMYWYRQDPGQGLRLIYYSQIVNDFQKGDIAEGYSVSREKKESFPLTVTSAQKNPTAFYLCASSRQNSNQPQHFGDGTRLSIL.

The chain combines TRBV30 with TRBJ1-1; D remains unclear. V dropped 2 bases and J dropped 0 bases, with 16 bases sitting between them. CDR1 and CDR2 (germline): GTSNPN, SVGIG (reference sequence). The CDR3 runs to 16 residues. CDR3 nucleotide sequence: TGTGCCTGGAGTTCCCCAGGTCGGGGAATGAACACTGAAGCTTTCTTT. Residues: CAWSSPGRGMNTEAFF. Full variable domain (outside the CDR3, taken from reference TRBV30 and TRBJ1-1): SQTIHQWPATLVQPVGSPLSLECTVEGTSNPNLYWYRQAAGRGLQLLFYSVGIGQISSEVPQNLSASRPQDRQFILSSKKLLLSDSGFYLCAWSSPGRGMNTEAFFGQGTRLTVV.

The V gene is TRBV19, the J gene TRBJ2-7; 8 bases line up with TRBD2. J gave up 3 bases and V 5 bases, and 6 bases lay outside the gene matches. The length of the CDR3 is 14 residues. Germline lookup yields CDR1 LNHDA and CDR2 SQIVND (reference sequence). The CDR3 DNA is TGTGCCAGTAGTCGAGGGGGGACTAGCTACGAGCAGTACTTC. Protein product: CASSRGGTSYEQYF.

This rearrangement joins TRBV3-1 (or the pseudogene TRBV3-2) to TRBJ2-1; maybe TRBD2 (6 bases). CDR3 size: 16 residues. V was cut by 0 bases and J by 4 bases, with 13 bases left in between. Germline values: CDR1 LGHDT, CDR2 YNNKEL (reference sequence). As DNA, the CDR3 is TGTGCCAGCAGCCAAGATCTTTTACTAGCTTACAATGAGCAGTTCTTC. Amino acid sequence: CASSQDLLLAYNEQFF.

This chain joins TRBV24-1 and TRBJ2-1; 7 bases are a match to TRBD2. Germline V gene sequence: CDR1 KGHDR, CDR2 SFDVKD. The V gene end was trimmed by 3 bases and the J gene end by 3 bases; junction bases not matched to a gene: 10. This CDR3 comprises 17 residues. Here the CDR3 DNA reads TGTGCCACCAGTGATAAAGGGCGGGAGTATTACTACAATGAGCAGTTCTTC. As protein: CATSDKGREYYYNEQFF.

The V call is TRBV5-1, the J call TRBJ2-2, with D perhaps matching TRBD1 (7 bases). Trimming left V 4 bases short and J 5 bases short, with 15 bases between. CDR3 size: 15 residues. Germline assignment: CDR1 SGHRS and CDR2 YFSETQ. CDR3 amino acids: CASSITGAGTGELFF. CDR3 DNA sequence: TGCGCCAGCAGCATAACAGGGGCGGGAACCGGGGAGCTGTTTTTT.

The chain is built from TRBV15 and TRBJ1-2; TRBD1 aligns across 8 bases. CDR1 and CDR2 from the germline V gene are LNHNV and YYDKDF (reference sequence). CDR3 length: 15 residues. The junction had 14 bases not matched to a gene; V was cut back by 0 bases and J by 14 bases. The CDR3 DNA reads as TGTGCCACCAGCAGAGATAGGACAGGGCGTACCCGCCTTACCTTC. Encoded protein: CATSRDRTGRTRLTF.

The rearrangement uses TRBV10-3 and TRBJ2-2, with 9 bases aligning to TRBD1. With 8 bases clipped from V and 5 bases from J, the junction kept 18 bases outside the gene matches. Looked up from germline, CDR1 is ENHRY and CDR2 is SYGVKD. There are 18 residues in the CDR3. CDR3 residues: CAIQQGAMGGIGTGELFF. Here the CDR3 DNA reads TGTGCCATCCAACAGGGGGCAATGGGTGGGATCGGAACCGGGGAGCTGTTTTTT.

This chain links TRBV5-1 with TRBJ2-1, with 8 bases aligning to TRBD2. This CDR3 has 16 residues. V shed 5 bases, J shed 4 bases, and the junction held 11 bases outside the gene matches. Germline CDR1 is SGHRS and CDR2 is YFSETQ. The CDR3 DNA reads TGCGCCAGCAGGCCAACTAGCGGTGGATTTTACAATGAGCAGTTCTTC. This codes for CASRPTSGGFYNEQFF. Filled out from reference TRBV5-1 and TRBJ2-1, the complete variable domain reads KAGVTQTPRYLIKTRGQQVTLSCSPISGHRSVSWYQQTPGQGLQFLFEYFSETQRNKGNFPGRFSGRQFSNSRSEMNVSTLELGDSALYLCASRPTSGGFYNEQFFGPGTRLTVL.

The sample holds one count of this clone. V usage is TRBV7-3 and J usage is TRBJ1-6, with 7 bases identical to TRBD1. The CDR3 runs 16 residues. Trimming took 6 bases from V and 3 from J; bases not matched to a gene: 8. CDR1 and CDR2 from the germline V gene are SGHTA and FQGTGA. CDR3 residues: CASRKSGTDYNSPLHF. CDR3 DNA sequence: TGTGCCAGCAGGAAATCCGGGACAGACTATAATTCACCCCTCCACTTT.

This clone came up a few times. The V and J genes are TRBV5-5 and TRBJ1-2; D is ambiguous. The CDR3 loop spans 14 amino acids. Trimming took off 2 bases at V and 3 bases at J, with 11 bases between the two ends. Germline lookup yields CDR1 SGHKS and CDR2 YYEKEE (reference sequence). This chain's CDR3 is CASSFDHGDYGYTF. DNA for the CDR3: TGTGCCAGCAGCTTTGACCACGGAGACTATGGCTACACCTTC.

This clone was counted between two and nine times. The chain carries TRBV28 and TRBJ2-7; 7 positions agree with TRBD2. V was clipped by 3 bases and J by 4 bases; unmatched bases: 3. In germline, CDR1 is MDHEN, CDR2 SYDVKM. The CDR3 consists of 13 residues. The CDR3 coding sequence is TGTGCCAGCAGTTTGTGGGGGGGTTACGAGCAGTACTTC. Its translation: CASSLWGGYEQYF.